These T cell receptor beta chains were read from a single sample in a study of CD8+ T cells in alopecia areata. Libraries were prepared by immunoSEQ multiplex PCR; TCRdb keeps only in-frame clonotypes and omits some of them. The table has hundreds of thousands of clones, 66% seen once. Sequenced here: CD4+ T cells sorted from blood, sampled at approximately week 44, from a patient treated with tofacitinib. Source of these receptors: a human donor with alopecia areata. Both conserved end residues are trimmed from each CDR3. D genes are given only for firm matches. Rows give clone size only sometimes, using once, few, many, or a class for an expanded clone.

SARDSYEQY,.,TRBV29-1,.,TRBJ2-7
ASSREQGAVDEQF,once,TRBV5-1,TRBD1,TRBJ2-1
ASSLSGLAVNTGELF,.,TRBV5-1,TRBD2,TRBJ2-2
ASSGQGYQPQH,.,TRBV25-1,TRBD1,TRBJ1-5
ASSFRGGRFPSSGANVLT,.,TRBV27,.,TRBJ2-6
ASSYSGSSYNEQF,.,TRBV5-1,TRBD2,TRBJ2-1
ASIPRGGSYEQY,few,TRBV6-6,.,TRBJ2-7
ASTPEGQGDQPQH,.,TRBV10-2,TRBD1,TRBJ1-5
ASRSPSELLRAF,.,TRBV10-3,.,TRBJ1-1
ASSVWGLNGNEQF,once,TRBV9,.,TRBJ2-1
ATSRDTPTINSPLH,.,TRBV15,.,TRBJ1-6
ASSFGRTEAF,few,TRBV7-2,.,TRBJ1-1
SATGAGQY,.,TRBV29-1,.,TRBJ2-7
ASTPGLAENIQY,few,TRBV2,TRBD2,TRBJ2-4
AWTSHEVASGNEQF,.,TRBV30,TRBD2,TRBJ2-1
ASSAETSRETQY,.,TRBV9,TRBD2,TRBJ2-5
ASSEFQGLVETQY,.,TRBV2,.,TRBJ2-5
ASSLDSGSGGYNEQF,.,TRBV7-2,TRBD2,TRBJ2-1
AWSRVGNMNTEAF,.,TRBV30,.,TRBJ1-1
AQGSYEQY,.,TRBV30,.,TRBJ2-7
AWSPRREIEQF,.,TRBV30,.,TRBJ2-1
AWIRDSSGNTIY,.,TRBV30,TRBD1,TRBJ1-3
SVLTGTNEQY,few,TRBV29-1,.,TRBJ2-7
SVEPGDRAGYT,.,TRBV29-1,TRBD1,TRBJ1-2
ASSQGWSEKLF,.,TRBV6-5,.,TRBJ1-4
ASSQGLGTGITGELF,.,TRBV4-1,TRBD1,TRBJ2-2
ASSQAPGQTNTEAF,.,TRBV4-3,TRBD1,TRBJ1-1
AWSVSTATEAF,few,TRBV30,.,TRBJ1-1
SVTGQGMGTQY,few,TRBV29-1,TRBD1,TRBJ2-3
SVVQGNTEAF,.,TRBV29-1,.,TRBJ1-1
ASSRRDEGARYGYT,few,TRBV11-2,.,TRBJ1-2
ASTVGNEKLF,.,TRBV28,.,TRBJ1-4
ASSPGDRVGGNEQF,.,TRBV27,TRBD1,TRBJ2-1
ASSQSGLAANTGELF,.,TRBV4-1,TRBD2,TRBJ2-2
ASGPGTQVTGELF,.,TRBV12-5,.,TRBJ2-2
ASSVSPKVLNTEAF,.,TRBV9,.,TRBJ1-1
SVPGTRSSTDTQY,few,TRBV29-1,.,TRBJ2-3
ASKAREALNEQF,.,TRBV10-2,.,TRBJ2-1
ASRGLPNEQF,.,TRBV27,.,TRBJ2-1
ASSLRRGGESPLH,.,TRBV4-3,.,TRBJ1-6
AWSRGETQY,.,TRBV30,.,TRBJ2-5
ASSSRGADLDTQY,.,TRBV7-3,TRBD2,TRBJ2-3
ATQRADNEQF,.,TRBV10-3,.,TRBJ2-1
ASSEGRGYT,few,TRBV6-1,.,TRBJ1-2
ASSPPGGTSGANVLT,.,TRBV18,TRBD2,TRBJ2-6
ASSIAPGYHEQF,.,TRBV7-2,.,TRBJ2-1
ASSPGSGDGYGYT,.,TRBV4-3,.,TRBJ1-2
SVGTGYGGELF,.,TRBV29-1,.,TRBJ2-2
ASSDFDPHGYT,.,TRBV25-1,.,TRBJ1-2
AWSVDRAQNSPLH,.,TRBV30,TRBD1,TRBJ1-6
SARGEVGYT,.,TRBV20-1,.,TRBJ1-2
ASSAGRNTGELF,.,TRBV2,.,TRBJ2-2
ASSQEGTVSYGYT,.,TRBV4-2,TRBD1,TRBJ1-2